Listed here are 15 T cell receptor beta chains from one sample, sequenced in a study of glioma-infiltrating T cells. Using RNA template, CDR3s of TCR alpha and beta were amplified with iRepertoire arm-PCR. TCRdb re-called the multiplex PCR reads through MiXCR, storing one row per CDR3 protein. The table lists fewer than 110,000 distinct CDR3 sequences, around 29% of them singletons, with 40% to 55% in the top ten. Sequencing was done on a sample of glioma tissue, nonneoplastic brain tissue, or PBMCs (not recorded which). The receptor source for this set is a human donor with low-grade glioma or glioblastoma, undergoing nonglioma brain surgery, or in good health (not recorded which).

This clonotype has at least ten counts. This sequence joins TRBV7-2 and TRBJ2-5; 8 bases line up with TRBD2. V lost 1 base and J lost 9; bases outside the gene matches: 1. Germline V CDR1 and CDR2: SGHTA, FQGNSA. This CDR3 spans 12 amino acids. CDR3 DNA sequence: TGTGCCAGCAGCTTAGTGCGGGGGGCCCAGTACTTC. Protein sequence: CASSLVRGAQYF.

The chain couples TRBV5-6 to TRBJ1-1; perhaps TRBD1 as D (6 bases). V was shortened by 4 bases and J by 5 bases, with 15 bases between the two germline ends. Germline-derived CDR1 and CDR2 are SGHDT and YYEEEE. The CDR3 sequence is 14 residues long. DNA of the CDR3: TGTGCCAGCAGCCCTCCGGGGGCACGGACTGAAGCTTTCTTT. Protein sequence: CASSPPGARTEAFF.

Remarks on this clonotype: At one of its ends the junction is not consistent with the germline gene, which may arise from a read error. This chain connects TRBV7-9 to TRBJ2-1; D is undetermined. The CDR3 has 12 amino acids. In germline, CDR1 is SEHNR, CDR2 FQNEAQ (reference sequence). The CDR3 spells CASSDHYNEQLF. The DNA of the CDR3 is TGTGCCAGCTCGGACCACTACAATGAGCAGCTCTTC.

For this clonotype: The final CDR3 position lacks the conserved phenylalanine or tryptophan, pointing to a likely read error. The J gene is TRBJ2-3, the V gene TRBV7-2, with 7 positions matching TRBD2. Germline V gene data show CDR1 as SGHTA and CDR2 as FQGNSA. With 5 bases clipped from V and 0 bases from J, the junction kept 8 bases outside the gene matches. The CDR3 extends over 16 amino acids. CDR3 loop: CASSPKRGGSTDTQYS. The CDR3 DNA sequence: TGTGCCAGCAGCCCCAAGCGGGGAGGAAGCACAGATACGCAGTATTCT.

The chain couples TRBV4-1 to TRBJ1-4, with D tentatively TRBD1 (5 bases). V lost 1 base and J lost 0, with 21 bases in between. Looked up from germline, CDR1 is MGHRA and CDR2 is YSYEKL. CDR3 length: 20 residues. CDR3 nucleotides: TGCGCCAGCAGCCAAGCCCGAAGAAGGGACGGACCTGCAACTAATGAAAAACTGTTTTTT. This translates into CASSQARRRDGPATNEKLFF.

In its sample, this clonotype was seen many times. The chain uses TRBV7-2 and TRBJ1-2; TRBD1 aligns across 7 bases. Germline V gives CDR1 SGHTA, CDR2 FQGNSA. CDR3 length: 12 amino acids. J lost 11 bases, V lost 6 bases, and 9 bases had no gene match. The CDR3 sequence: CASRPLGGGYTF. DNA of the CDR3: TGTGCCAGCAGACCATTAGGGGGCGGATACACCTTC.

This chain links TRBV2 with TRBJ2-1, with 13 nucleotides matching TRBD2. V lost 6 bases, J lost 7 bases, and 6 bases stayed unmatched. Germline V gene data show CDR1 as SNHLY and CDR2 as FYNNEI. CDR3 size: 15 residues. The CDR3: CASRSWTSGSNEQFF. CDR3 coding DNA: TGTGCCAGCAGGTCCTGGACTAGCGGGAGTAATGAGCAGTTCTTC.

This clonotype was seen many times. The chain combines TRBV7-2 with TRBJ1-2; 8 nucleotides agree with TRBD1. J gave up 6 bases and V 6 bases, and 9 bases lay outside the gene matches. The CDR3 runs 14 residues. Germline V gene lookup returns CDR1 SGHTA and CDR2 FQGNSA. The chain's CDR3 is CASRDKDRADGYTF. CDR3 coding DNA: TGTGCCAGCAGAGATAAGGACAGGGCTGATGGCTACACCTTC.

Ten or more counts support this clonotype. The chain carries TRBV28 and TRBJ2-3, with 8 bases matching TRBD2. The length of the CDR3 is 14 residues. Per germline, CDR1 MDHEN and CDR2 SYDVKM. V lost 8 bases, J lost 0 bases, and 4 bases stayed unmatched. The CDR3 sequence is CASGTRISTDTQYF. CDR3 coding DNA: TGTGCCAGCGGGACTAGGATTAGCACAGATACGCAGTATTTT.

This clonotype was seen at least ten times. The chain has TRBV28 and TRBJ2-2; 15 positions match TRBD2. Germline CDR1 reads MDHEN; CDR2 reads SYDVKM. The V gene end was trimmed by 8 bases and the J gene end by 6 bases; junction bases not matched to a gene: 4. The CDR3 consists of 15 residues. The CDR3 DNA is TGTGCCAGCGCGGGGACTAGCGGGGGGTCCGGGGAGCTGTTTTTT. Protein product: CASAGTSGGSGELFF.

This clonotype was counted at least ten times. DNA of the CDR3: TGTGCCAGCTCACCTGGGACAGATACGCAGTATTTT. Translating gives CASSPGTDTQYF. The V gene is TRBV18, the J gene TRBJ2-3; D gene unclear. Germline values: CDR1 KGHSH, CDR2 LQKENI. Trimming took off 3 bases at V and 3 bases at J, with 4 bases between the two ends. CDR3 length: 12 residues.

Details on this clonotype: A much bigger clone sits one base away, suggesting this may be a read error. This chain connects TRBV7-6 to TRBJ2-1; 7 bases map to TRBD1. This CDR3 has 15 amino acids. Germline V lookup: CDR1 SGHVS, CDR2 FNYEAQ. The CDR3 DNA sequence: TGTGCCAGCACCGTCAATCCTACAGGGGACAATGATCAGTTCTTC. It translates to CASTVNPTGDNDQFF.

This clonotype occurred many times. The chain links TRBV7-8 to TRBJ2-5, with a tentative D call TRBD2 (6 bases). This CDR3 spans 16 amino acids. V shed 2 bases and J shed 3 bases, with 16 bases lying between them. Germline V lookup: CDR1 SGHVS, CDR2 FQNEAQ. CDR3 in DNA: TGTGCCAGCAGCTTAATCCCCGCGGGGATCAAAGAGACCCAGTACTTC. Translation: CASSLIPAGIKETQYF.

The V gene is TRBV4-1, the J gene TRBJ1-5; 8 nucleotides agree with TRBD1. The length of the CDR3 is 14 residues. Trimming removed 3 bases from V and 5 bases from J; junction bases left unmatched: 3. CDR1 is MGHRA and CDR2 is YSYEKL in the germline V gene. CDR3 residues: CASSHGQGHQPQHF. The DNA of the CDR3 is TGCGCCAGCAGCCACGGACAGGGTCATCAGCCCCAGCATTTT.

This clonotype has at least ten counts. The CDR3 loop reads CASSLTANYGYTF. In DNA form, the CDR3 reads TGTGCCAGCAGTCTTACAGCCAACTATGGCTACACCTTC. This sequence joins TRBV12-3 or TRBV12-4 and TRBJ1-2, with D uncertain. V lost 5 bases to trimming and J lost 2 bases, with 9 bases between them. The CDR3 has 13 amino acids.